This paragraph reports one T cell receptor beta chain. The CDR3 is 15 residues long. V lost 0 bases and J lost 1, with 10 bases in between. Germline loops: CDR1 MNHEY, CDR2 SMNVEV (reference sequence). A second PCR, run for about 7 to 11 cycles, used a sample-barcoded 5' primer plus a J-beta primer mix. MiXCR, run by TCRdb on the 5' RACE reads, gives a single entry per CDR3 protein. The table shows roughly 800,000 distinct CDR3 sequences, with roughly 64% occurring only once. The sample originates from a study of blood T cells in healthy people across ages. The TCR comes from a man younger than 45 in good health. The rearrangement uses TRBV27 and TRBJ2-7; D unresolved. The sequencing sample was made of blood. The CDR3 loop reads CASSLSGYGSYEQYF. CDR3 in DNA: TGTGCCAGCAGTTTATCGGGGTACGGATCCTACGAGCAGTACTTC.